This T cell receptor beta chain came from a study of PD-1 blockade in classical Hodgkin lymphoma. As for the study in general: A 3 mg/kg intravenous dose of nivolumab was received by patients every 2 weeks. Study results and caveats: TCR diversity in CD4+, not CD8+, cells rose significantly by C4D1. When set against healthy donors, newly diagnosed patients were reported to show lower baseline TCR diversity.

In germline, CDR1 is MNHEY, CDR2 SVGAGI. Trimming stripped 8 bases from V and 5 bases from J, with 12 bases between. This CDR3 is 12 amino acids long. This clone occurred once. What it binds is unknown. The protocol was immunoSEQ multiplex PCR, while the TCRdb copy is restricted to in-frame clones and leaves out a portion. The profile covers fewer than 65,000 clones, with approximately 90% appearing a single time and about 15% taken by the ten largest. Autologous stem cell transplantation was followed by relapse in every patient, and brentuximab vedotin exposure varied. The material was peripheral blood mononuclear cells (PBMCs), obtained at baseline. The chain recombines TRBV6-5 with TRBJ1-2; D unclear. The source of this sequence is a human donor with classical Hodgkin lymphoma. Here the CDR3 DNA reads TGTGCCAGCCGCGCAAGACTATATGGCTACACCTTC. Translating it yields CASRARLYGYTF.